This T cell receptor beta chain was identified during a study of T cells in Graves' hyperthyroidism and ophthalmopathy. TCR beta CDR3 regions were amplified from RNA. HTBI primers were employed in a first-round RT-PCR of the TCR CDR3. TCRdb analysed the multiplex PCR reads with MiXCR anew, one entry per CDR3 protein. The table has 660,000 or so distinct CDR3 sequences, 45% seen once. The CDR3 covers 14 residues. Trimming removed 7 bases from V and 5 bases from J; junction bases left unmatched: 13. Germline loops: CDR1 SQVTM, CDR2 ANQGSEA. The study, taken as a whole, reports: The model's output predicted ophthalmopathy at a median of around 7 months prior to onset. Separating ophthalmopathy from stable hyperthyroidism was achieved by a 13 V-J model.

Note on this clonotype: Its antigen remains unidentified.

Lactation, pregnancy, other autoimmune disease or uncontrolled infection led to exclusion of patients. The study based diagnoses on clinical symptoms, serum thyroxine and TRAb, thyroid ultrasound and orbital computed tomography. The clonotype was recovered from an adult man with Graves' disease, either hyperthyroidism or ophthalmopathy (not recorded which). The chain employs TRBV29-1 and TRBJ1-2; 7 bases line up with TRBD1. Input material: peripheral blood or thyroid tissue (not recorded which). The CDR3 bases are TGCAGCGGGACAATGACAGGGAGAGGGTATGGCTACACCTTC. It encodes CSGTMTGRGYGYTF.